This TCR beta chain derives from a study of identical twins. Findings of the study overall: Whereas memory repertoires showed no such difference, abundant cord blood beta clonotypes carried fewer insertions. Cross-sectional statistical analysis was relied on for the conclusions, without the same donors being followed.

The germline gives CDR1 LGHDT, CDR2 YNNKEL (reference sequence). This CDR3 contains 16 residues. Trimming pared 3 bases from V and 0 bases from J, leaving 13 bases between. For this clonotype: Antigen: not known.

TCRdb passed the 5' RACE reads through MiXCR, listing each CDR3 protein once. The repertoire holds around 490,000 distinct CDR3 sequences, with around 22% as singletons. This sample was also put to use in a study of yellow fever vaccine responses in identical twins. Per that paper: The authors reported partly convergent, partly personalized vaccine responses in identical twins.

The chain carries TRBV3-1 and TRBJ2-3; D is tentatively TRBD1 or TRBD2 (5 bases each). This sequence was found in a young woman in good health. Input material: CD4+ T cells sorted from blood. CDR3 DNA: TGTGCCAGCAGCCAGGGTCCCGGGGCTAGCACAGATACGCAGTATTTT. This encodes CASSQGPGASTDTQYF.